This T cell receptor (beta chain) was obtained from a study of T cell repertoires in cytomegalovirus infection. Each CDR3 protein is one row after TCRdb ran MiXCR on the reads. The sample lists just over 300,000 distinct CDR3 sequences, 15% to 20% seen once, with around 12% in the top ten. Germline CDR1 is SGHTA and CDR2 is FQGNSA. Trimming shortened V by 1 base and J by 1 base, and 11 bases separated the two germline ends. The length of the CDR3 is 16 residues. The receptor was isolated from a human donor in good health (CMV status not recorded). Some clones in this sample may be carry-over from other donors' samples. The sequencing input was PBMCs. The V call is TRBV7-2, the J call TRBJ1-5, with D possibly TRBD1 on 6 matching bases. CDR3 loop: CASSLVGGNSNQPQHF. The CDR3 DNA reads TGTGCCAGCAGCTTAGTAGGGGGTAACAGCAATCAGCCCCAGCATTTT.